The sequence of this T cell receptor (beta chain) was determined in a study of neurological immune-mediated disorders. Study-wide findings and caveats: Expanded clones shared no CDR3 amino acid sequences across subjects, suggesting private repertoires in all groups. HTLV-1-associated myelopathy had the most TCR clonal expansion, whereas multiple sclerosis had the least (lower than in healthy controls).

The table lists this clonotype with many counts. Its target is not known. The time point was: longitudinal time-point 1 (baseline). The germline V gene has CDR1 SGHDT and CDR2 YYEEEE. Trimming took off 0 bases at V and 3 bases at J, with 12 bases between the two ends. The CDR3 consists of 15 residues. cDNA was made by 5'RACE with 10-nucleotide random UMIs. Every sequencing run produced over 190 million TCR-beta sequences that came from 15-18 subjects. MiXCR was run by TCRdb on the 5' RACE reads, yielding one entry per CDR3 protein. The data contain around 60,000 distinct CDR3 sequences, about 10% of them seen just once; the ten biggest clones take up approximately 6.6%.

V gene TRBV5-6 combines with J gene TRBJ1-2, with D unresolved. This TCR derives from a male donor with HTLV-1-associated myelopathy (HAM/TSP). Sequenced: PBMCs. CDR3 nucleotide sequence: TGTGCCAGCAGCTTGGATCCACAGCGAGACTATGGCTACACCTTC. This encodes CASSLDPQRDYGYTF.